This T cell receptor (beta chain) was sequenced during a study of blood T cell repertoires in COVID-19. Turning to the study itself: COVID-19 samples from acute and convalescent phases originated in the United States, Italy and Spain. PBMCs, B-cell-depleted T cells, or T cells provided the cDNA or gDNA that made up the material.

All enrollees were roughly 18 to 100 years old and from about 24 US areas. Participants' reported clinical history set cohort assignment. Libraries were prepared by immunoSEQ multiplex PCR; TCRdb keeps only in-frame clonotypes and omits some of them. The repertoire holds 110,000 to 150,000 clones, with around 80% as singletons. Germline V gene data show CDR1 as MDHEN and CDR2 as SYDVKM. The CDR3 consists of 16 residues. V lost 7 bases and J lost 4, with 22 bases in between. The sequence was obtained from a woman under 30 who had been exposed to COVID-19. The source material was PBMCs or T cells enriched from blood (not recorded which). The rearrangement uses TRBV28 and TRBJ1-2, with D unresolved. This chain's CDR3 is CASTQGGGRSRYGYTF. The CDR3 nucleotides read TGTGCCAGCACCCAAGGAGGAGGGAGGAGTCGCTATGGCTACACCTTC.